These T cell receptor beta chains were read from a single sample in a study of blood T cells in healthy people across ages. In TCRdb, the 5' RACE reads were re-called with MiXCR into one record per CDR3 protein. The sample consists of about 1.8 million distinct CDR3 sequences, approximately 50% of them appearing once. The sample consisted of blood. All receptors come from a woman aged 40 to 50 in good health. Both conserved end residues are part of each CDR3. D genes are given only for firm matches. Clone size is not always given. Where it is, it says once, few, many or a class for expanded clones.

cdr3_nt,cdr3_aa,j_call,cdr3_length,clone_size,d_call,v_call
TGCGCCAGCAGCTCGGGACTAGCGGGGGGCATGGAGACCCAGTACTTC,CASSSGLAGGMETQYF,TRBJ2-5,16,-,TRBD2,TRBV5-1
TGTGCCAGCAGGCCCGTAGCGGGGGACCACTACGAGCAGTACTTC,CASRPVAGDHYEQYF,TRBJ2-7,15,-,TRBD2,TRBV28
TGTGCCAGCGAAGATCGGGGGTCCTACAATGAGCAGTACTTC,CASEDRGSYNEQYF,TRBJ2-7,14,-,-,TRBV28
TGTGCCAGCAGCTCCTACAGCTCCGTGGCCTACAATGAGCAGTTCTTC,CASSSYSSVAYNEQFF,TRBJ2-1,16,-,-,TRBV7-6
TGTGCCAGCAGCCCCCACGGAATCGGGGCTGATGAGCAGTTCTTC,CASSPHGIGADEQFF,TRBJ2-1,15,-,-,TRBV7-9
TGCAGTGCTCCCGTGGTAGCGTCGGGTGAGACCCAGTACTTC,CSAPVVASGETQYF,TRBJ2-5,14,-,-,TRBV20-1
TGTGCCAGCAGCTTATGGAACCTAGTCAATGAGCAGTTCTTC,CASSLWNLVNEQFF,TRBJ2-1,14,-,-,TRBV11-2
TGCGCCAGCAGCCCAACAGGGGAGGTTCAGCCCCAGCATTTT,CASSPTGEVQPQHF,TRBJ1-5,14,-,TRBD1,TRBV4-1
TGTGCCAGCAGTTTAGGAGGCTCCGGAGGTGAGCAGTTCTTC,CASSLGGSGGEQFF,TRBJ2-1,14,few,-,TRBV28
TGTGCCAGCAACCCTGAACTCACAGATACGCAGTATTTT,CASNPELTDTQYF,TRBJ2-3,13,-,-,TRBV7-9
TGTGCCAGCAGCCCAGGGACAGGGGGGTCTGAAGCTTTCTTT,CASSPGTGGSEAFF,TRBJ1-1,14,once,TRBD1,TRBV7-8
TGTGCCAGCAGTCCTCGGGGGAGCAAAAACATTCAGTACTTC,CASSPRGSKNIQYF,TRBJ2-4,14,few,-,TRBV2
TGTGCCAGCAGCCGGTCCGAGTCGGGCTACACCTTC,CASSRSESGYTF,TRBJ1-2,12,few,-,TRBV7-9
TGCGCCAGCAGCTTGGGATTCCCGGGAGGGGTCTACAATGAGCAGTTCTTC,CASSLGFPGGVYNEQFF,TRBJ2-1,17,-,TRBD2,TRBV5-1
TGTGCCAGCAGTTACTACACTGAAGCTTTCTTT,CASSYYTEAFF,TRBJ1-1,11,-,-,TRBV6-2/TRBV6-3
TGTGCCAGCAGTACACAAACAGGTTTATCCCTCTACGAGCAGTACTTC,CASSTQTGLSLYEQYF,TRBJ2-7,16,-,-,TRBV12-3/TRBV12-4
TGCGCCAGCAGCCGGGGACTAGCGGGGGTAGTGCAGTTCTTC,CASSRGLAGVVQFF,TRBJ2-1,14,once,TRBD2,TRBV4-3
TGTGCCAGCAGTTACGGGGGGATGAACACTGAAGCTTTCTTT,CASSYGGMNTEAFF,TRBJ1-1,14,-,-,TRBV6-2/TRBV6-3
TGTGCCAGCAGTGACCGGGACAGGGCCCAGGACATTCAGTACTTC,CASSDRDRAQDIQYF,TRBJ2-4,15,-,TRBD1,TRBV6-1
TGCGCCAGCAGCTTGGCGGGGGGAACCCTCAAGAAGACCCAGTACTTC,CASSLAGGTLKKTQYF,TRBJ2-5,16,few,TRBD2,TRBV5-1
TGTGCCAGCACGCCCCAGGGACGGGGCCAAGAGACCCAGTACTTC,CASTPQGRGQETQYF,TRBJ2-5,15,-,-,TRBV7-8
TGCGCCAGCAGCCAAGTATGGGACGGGGAGACCCAGTACTTC,CASSQVWDGETQYF,TRBJ2-5,14,-,-,TRBV4-1
TGCAGTGCTCAGACGGGACAGGGAAGCACAGATACGCAGTATTTT,CSAQTGQGSTDTQYF,TRBJ2-3,15,-,TRBD1,TRBV20-1
TGCGCCAGCAGCCAAGCACCCCCACAGGGAAGCTCCTACAATGAGCAGTTCTTC,CASSQAPPQGSSYNEQFF,TRBJ2-1,18,-,-,TRBV4-1
TGCAGCGTTTTCGGCCCTAGCGAGGAGACCCAGTACTTC,CSVFGPSEETQYF,TRBJ2-5,13,-,-,TRBV29-1
TGTGCCACCAGCAGAGGGGGGACTGCGTGTATAATCCAAGAGACCCAGTACTTC,CATSRGGTACIIQETQYF,TRBJ2-5,18,-,-,TRBV15
TGTGCCAGCAGTGACCCATTGGGGACAGGTTATGGCTACACCTTC,CASSDPLGTGYGYTF,TRBJ1-2,15,few,TRBD1,TRBV25-1
TGTGCCAGCACCGGAGGGGCAGGGGGGAACACTGAAGCTTTCTTT,CASTGGAGGNTEAFF,TRBJ1-1,15,-,TRBD1,TRBV2
TGTGCCAGCAGAGCTACTCTAGCTAACTATGGCTACACCTTC,CASRATLANYGYTF,TRBJ1-2,14,-,-,TRBV7-2
TGTGCCAGCAGCTTGATTACCGGGACAGGGGGAAGGAATGAGCAGTTCTTC,CASSLITGTGGRNEQFF,TRBJ2-1,17,-,TRBD1,TRBV5-8
TGCAGTGCTAAAACCTTACAGGGAATCACTGAAGCTTTCTTT,CSAKTLQGITEAFF,TRBJ1-1,14,-,-,TRBV20-1
TGTGCCAGCTCACCAGAAGACAGGGTTAATCGTGGCTACACCTTC,CASSPEDRVNRGYTF,TRBJ1-2,15,-,TRBD1,TRBV18
TGTGCCAGCAGCCAAGCCCCTGATGGCTACACCTTC,CASSQAPDGYTF,TRBJ1-2,12,-,-,TRBV4-2
TGCGCCAGCAGCCCGTCGACCGGGACTAGCGCGCGGGAGACCCAGTACTTC,CASSPSTGTSARETQYF,TRBJ2-5,17,few,TRBD2,TRBV5-1
TGTCCCAGCACCCTAGAGTGGCAGGGGACAGATACGCAGTATTTT,CPSTLEWQGTDTQYF,TRBJ2-3,15,-,-,TRBV6-1
TGTGCCAGCAGCCCTCGGGGGACTAGCTATGAGCAGTTCTTC,CASSPRGTSYEQFF,TRBJ2-1,14,-,TRBD2,TRBV3-1
TGCGCCAGCAGCTTCATGGGACGGTCCAGTGGGGATGAGCAGTTCTTC,CASSFMGRSSGDEQFF,TRBJ2-1,16,-,-,TRBV5-1
TGTGCCATCAGTGAGGCAAGCACCACAGATACGCAGTATTTT,CAISEASTTDTQYF,TRBJ2-3,14,few,-,TRBV10-3
TGTGCCAGAAACCGGGACAGAGAACGGGAGACCCAGTACTTC,CARNRDRERETQYF,TRBJ2-5,14,-,TRBD1,TRBV2
TGTGCCAGCAGCCAACAGGGTCCTATCCTCTCTGGGGCCAACGTCCTGACTTTC,CASSQQGPILSGANVLTF,TRBJ2-6,18,-,-,TRBV7-2
TGTGCCAGCAGTGAAGCGCTAGCCCCACGACCGGACTATGGCTACACCTTC,CASSEALAPRPDYGYTF,TRBJ1-2,17,-,-,TRBV6-1
TGTGCCAGCAAGGGGCGGGGGATATTCTCTGGGGCCAACGTCCTGACTTTC,CASKGRGIFSGANVLTF,TRBJ2-6,17,-,TRBD2,TRBV25-1
TGCGCCAGCAGCTTTGACTACAGAAGGACTAGCGGGGACAATGAGCAGTTCTTC,CASSFDYRRTSGDNEQFF,TRBJ2-1,18,-,TRBD2,TRBV5-1
TGTGCCAGCAGCCCGGGGAATACGCAGTATTTT,CASSPGNTQYF,TRBJ2-3,11,many,-,TRBV7-9
TGTGCCAGCAGCCATACTAGCGGGGGGGCTTACAATGAGCAGTTCTTC,CASSHTSGGAYNEQFF,TRBJ2-1,16,-,TRBD2,TRBV4-2
TGCAGTGCTGATAGGACAGGCCCCTCTTACGAGCAGTACTTC,CSADRTGPSYEQYF,TRBJ2-7,14,-,TRBD1,TRBV20-1
TGCAGTGCTAGCCAGCGGGGGGTCCACACAGATACGCAGTATTTT,CSASQRGVHTDTQYF,TRBJ2-3,15,-,TRBD2,TRBV20-1
TGCCTCGGGGGCCAGGACTCACCTCGGAATGAGCAGTACTTC,CLGGQDSPRNEQYF,TRBJ2-5,14,once,-,TRBV20-1
TGTGCCAGCAGTTTGAGTGGCGGGGGGAGGGCCAAAAACATTCAGTACTTC,CASSLSGGGRAKNIQYF,TRBJ2-4,17,-,TRBD2,TRBV12-3/TRBV12-4